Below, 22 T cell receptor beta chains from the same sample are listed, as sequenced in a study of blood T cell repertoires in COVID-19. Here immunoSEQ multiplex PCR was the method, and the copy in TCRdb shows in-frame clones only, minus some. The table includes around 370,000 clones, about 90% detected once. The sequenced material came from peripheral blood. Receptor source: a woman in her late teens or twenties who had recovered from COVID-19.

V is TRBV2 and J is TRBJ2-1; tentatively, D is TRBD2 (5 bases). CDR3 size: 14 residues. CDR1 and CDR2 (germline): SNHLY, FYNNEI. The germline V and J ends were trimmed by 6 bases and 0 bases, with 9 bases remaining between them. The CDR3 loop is CASRDSSSYNEQFF. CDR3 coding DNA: TGTGCCAGCAGGGACTCAAGCTCCTACAATGAGCAGTTCTTC.

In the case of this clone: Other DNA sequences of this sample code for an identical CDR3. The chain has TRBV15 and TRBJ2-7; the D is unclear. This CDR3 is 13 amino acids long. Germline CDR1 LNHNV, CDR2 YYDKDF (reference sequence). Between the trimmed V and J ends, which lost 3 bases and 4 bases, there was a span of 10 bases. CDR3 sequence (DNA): TGTGCCACCAGCAGGGAGACGGATTACGAGCAGTACGTC. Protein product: CATSRETDYEQYV.

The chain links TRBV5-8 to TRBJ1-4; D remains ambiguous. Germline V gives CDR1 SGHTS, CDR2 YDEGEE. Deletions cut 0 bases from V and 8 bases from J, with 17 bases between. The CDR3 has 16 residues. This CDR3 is CASSLGVLRRGEKLFF. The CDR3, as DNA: TGTGCCAGCAGCTTGGGGGTACTTAGGCGCGGGGAAAAACTGTTTTTT. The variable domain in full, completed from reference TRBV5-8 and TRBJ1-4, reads EAGVTQSPTHLIKTRGQQATLRCSPISGHTSVYWYQQALGLGLQFLLWYDEGEERNRGNFPPRFSGRQFPNYSSELNVNALELEDSALYLCASSLGVLRRGEKLFFGSGTQLSVL.

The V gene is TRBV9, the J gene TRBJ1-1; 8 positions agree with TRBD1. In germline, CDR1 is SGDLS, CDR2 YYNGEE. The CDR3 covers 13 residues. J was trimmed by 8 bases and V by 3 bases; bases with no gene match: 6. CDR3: CASSAGQGTEAFF. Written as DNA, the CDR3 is TGTGCCAGCAGCGCTGGACAGGGTACGGAAGCTTTCTTT. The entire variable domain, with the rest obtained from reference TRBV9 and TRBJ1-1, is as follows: DSGVTQTPKHLITATGQRVTLRCSPRSGDLSVYWYQQSLDQGLQFLIQYYNGEERAKGNILERFSAQQFPDLHSELNLSSLELGDSALYFCASSAGQGTEAFFGQGTRLTVV.

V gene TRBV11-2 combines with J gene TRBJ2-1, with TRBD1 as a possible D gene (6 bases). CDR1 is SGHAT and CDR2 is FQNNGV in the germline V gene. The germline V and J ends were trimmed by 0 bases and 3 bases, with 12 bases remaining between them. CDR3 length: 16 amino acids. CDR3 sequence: CASSLDGGHFYNEQFF. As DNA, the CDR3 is TGTGCCAGCAGCTTAGATGGGGGACACTTCTACAATGAGCAGTTCTTC.

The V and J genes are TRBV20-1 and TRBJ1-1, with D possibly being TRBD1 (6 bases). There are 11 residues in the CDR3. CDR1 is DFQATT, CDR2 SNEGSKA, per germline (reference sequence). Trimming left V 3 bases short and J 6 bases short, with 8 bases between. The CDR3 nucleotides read TGCAGTGCTAGCAGGGGACCTGAAGCTTTCTTT. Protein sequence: CSASRGPEAFF.

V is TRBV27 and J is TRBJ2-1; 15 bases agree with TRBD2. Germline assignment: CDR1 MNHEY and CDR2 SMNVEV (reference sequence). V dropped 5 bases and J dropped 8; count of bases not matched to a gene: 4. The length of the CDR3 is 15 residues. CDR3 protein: CASSPRTSGRDEQFF. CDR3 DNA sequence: TGTGCCAGCAGTCCCCGGACTAGCGGGAGGGATGAGCAGTTCTTC.

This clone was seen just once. CDR3 nucleotide sequence: TGTGCCAGCAGCCGCAAATCCGGGACAGGGGTTTCAGCGGGTAATCAGCCCCAGCATTTT. Amino acids: CASSRKSGTGVSAGNQPQHF. V gene TRBV6-6 combines with J gene TRBJ1-5, with 10 bases that match TRBD1. Looked up from germline, CDR1 is MNHNY and CDR2 is SVGAGI (reference sequence). CDR3 size: 20 residues. V lost 6 bases to trimming and J lost 4 bases; unmatched junction nucleotides: 21.

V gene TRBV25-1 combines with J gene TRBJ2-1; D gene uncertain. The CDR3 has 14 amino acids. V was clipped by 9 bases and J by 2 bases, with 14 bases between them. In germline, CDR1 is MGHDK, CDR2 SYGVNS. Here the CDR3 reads CASGSEYPYNEQFF. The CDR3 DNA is TGTGCCAGTGGTTCGGAGTATCCCTACAATGAGCAGTTCTTC.

CDR3 nucleotide sequence: TGCAGCGTTGAGACCCGCAGGGGTGAAAAACTGTTTTTT. As protein: CSVETRRGEKLFF. The chain has TRBV29-1 and TRBJ1-4; perhaps TRBD1 as D (6 bases). The V end lost 3 bases, the J end lost 7 bases, and 12 bases lay between the germline ends. The CDR3 is 13 amino acids. Germline assignment: CDR1 SQVTM and CDR2 ANQGSEA. Full variable domain (remainder filled in from reference TRBV29-1 and TRBJ1-4): SAVISQKPSRDICQRGTSLTIQCQVDSQVTMMFWYRQQPGQSLTLIATANQGSEATYESGFVIDKFPISRPNLTFSTLTVSNMSPEDSSIYLCSVETRRGEKLFFGSGTQLSVL.

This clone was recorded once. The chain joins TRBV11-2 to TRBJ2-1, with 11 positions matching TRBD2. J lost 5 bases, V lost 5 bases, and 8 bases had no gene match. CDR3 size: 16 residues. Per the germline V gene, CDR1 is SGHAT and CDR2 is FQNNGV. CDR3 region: CASSPLAGGKHNEQFF. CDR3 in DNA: TGTGCCAGCAGCCCCTTAGCGGGAGGGAAACACAATGAGCAGTTCTTC.

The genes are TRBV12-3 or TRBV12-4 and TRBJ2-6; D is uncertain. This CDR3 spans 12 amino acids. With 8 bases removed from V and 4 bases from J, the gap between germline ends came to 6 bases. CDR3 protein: CASRWGANVLTF. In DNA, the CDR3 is TGTGCCAGCCGGTGGGGGGCCAACGTCCTGACTTTC.

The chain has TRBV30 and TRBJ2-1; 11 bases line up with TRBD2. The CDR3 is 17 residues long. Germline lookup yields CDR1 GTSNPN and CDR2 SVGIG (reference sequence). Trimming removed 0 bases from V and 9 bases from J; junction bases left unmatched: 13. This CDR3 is CAWSVTWRLAGTGEQFF. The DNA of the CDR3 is TGTGCCTGGAGTGTAACGTGGCGACTAGCGGGAACGGGTGAGCAGTTCTTC.

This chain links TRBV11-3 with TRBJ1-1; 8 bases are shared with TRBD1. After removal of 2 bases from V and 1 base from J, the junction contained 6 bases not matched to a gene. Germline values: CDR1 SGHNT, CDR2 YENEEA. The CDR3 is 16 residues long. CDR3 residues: CASSLTLTGANTEAFF. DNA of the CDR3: TGTGCCAGCAGCTTAACCCTGACAGGGGCGAACACTGAAGCTTTCTTT.

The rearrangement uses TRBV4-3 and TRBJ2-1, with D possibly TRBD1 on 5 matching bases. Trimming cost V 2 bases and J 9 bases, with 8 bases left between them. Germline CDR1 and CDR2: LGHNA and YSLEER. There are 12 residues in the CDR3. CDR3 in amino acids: CASSQYRGEQFF. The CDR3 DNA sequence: TGCGCCAGCAGCCAATATAGGGGTGAGCAGTTCTTC.

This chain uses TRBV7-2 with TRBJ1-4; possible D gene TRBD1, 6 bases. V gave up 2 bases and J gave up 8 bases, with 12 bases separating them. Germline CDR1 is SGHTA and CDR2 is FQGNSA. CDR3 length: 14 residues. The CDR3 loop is CASSLTGLGEKLFF. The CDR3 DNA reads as TGTGCCAGCAGCTTAACAGGGCTCGGAGAAAAACTGTTTTTT.

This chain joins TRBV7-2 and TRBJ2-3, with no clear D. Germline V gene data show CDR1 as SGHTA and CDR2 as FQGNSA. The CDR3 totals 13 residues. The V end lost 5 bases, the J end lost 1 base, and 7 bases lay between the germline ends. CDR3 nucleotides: TGTGCCAGCAGCCCACTGGGCACAGATACGCAGTATTTT. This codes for CASSPLGTDTQYF.

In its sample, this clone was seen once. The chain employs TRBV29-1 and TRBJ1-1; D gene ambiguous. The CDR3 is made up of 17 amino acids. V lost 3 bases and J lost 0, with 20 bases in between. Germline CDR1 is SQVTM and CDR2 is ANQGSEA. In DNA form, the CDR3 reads TGCAGCGTTGAGCCTTTTCTGATAGGGAGCATGAACACTGAAGCTTTCTTT. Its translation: CSVEPFLIGSMNTEAFF. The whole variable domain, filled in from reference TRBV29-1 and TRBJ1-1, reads SAVISQKPSRDICQRGTSLTIQCQVDSQVTMMFWYRQQPGQSLTLIATANQGSEATYESGFVIDKFPISRPNLTFSTLTVSNMSPEDSSIYLCSVEPFLIGSMNTEAFFGQGTRLTVV.

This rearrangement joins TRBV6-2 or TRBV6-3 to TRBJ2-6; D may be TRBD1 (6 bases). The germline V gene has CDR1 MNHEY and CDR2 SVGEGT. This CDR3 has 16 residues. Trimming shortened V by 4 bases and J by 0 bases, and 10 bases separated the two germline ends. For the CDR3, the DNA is TGTGCCAGCAGTTGGACAGTCAACTCTGGGGCCAACGTCCTGACTTTC. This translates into CASSWTVNSGANVLTF.

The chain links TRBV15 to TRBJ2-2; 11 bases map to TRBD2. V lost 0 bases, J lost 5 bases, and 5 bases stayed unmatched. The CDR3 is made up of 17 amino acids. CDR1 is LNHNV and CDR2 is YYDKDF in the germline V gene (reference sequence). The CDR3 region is CATSRESSGRGTGELFF. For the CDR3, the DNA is TGTGCCACCAGCAGAGAGAGTAGCGGGAGGGGGACCGGGGAGCTGTTTTTT.

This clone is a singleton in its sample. The CDR3 sequence is CASSIILADTDTQYF. The CDR3 nucleotides are TGTGCCAGTAGTATTATACTAGCGGACACAGATACGCAGTATTTT. The chain links TRBV19 to TRBJ2-3; 8 nucleotides agree with TRBD2. CDR1 and CDR2 from the germline V gene are LNHDA and SQIVND (reference sequence). J lost 2 bases, V lost 3 bases, and 4 bases had no gene match. The CDR3 is 15 amino acids.

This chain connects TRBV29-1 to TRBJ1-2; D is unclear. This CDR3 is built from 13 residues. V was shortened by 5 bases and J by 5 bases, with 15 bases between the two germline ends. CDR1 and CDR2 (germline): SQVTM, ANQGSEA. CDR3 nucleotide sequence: TGCAGCGTTCTAGGAGAAGCAAGATATGGCTACACCTTC. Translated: CSVLGEARYGYTF.